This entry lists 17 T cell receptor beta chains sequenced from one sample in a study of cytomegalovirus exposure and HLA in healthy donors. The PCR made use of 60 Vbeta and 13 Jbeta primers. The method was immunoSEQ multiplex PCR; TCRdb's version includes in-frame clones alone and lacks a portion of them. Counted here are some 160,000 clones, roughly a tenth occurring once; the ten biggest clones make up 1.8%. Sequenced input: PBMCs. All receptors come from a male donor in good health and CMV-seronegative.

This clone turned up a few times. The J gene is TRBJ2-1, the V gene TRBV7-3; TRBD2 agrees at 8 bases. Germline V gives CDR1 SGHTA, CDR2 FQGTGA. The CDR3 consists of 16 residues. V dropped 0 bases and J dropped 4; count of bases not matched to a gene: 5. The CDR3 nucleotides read TGTGCCAGCAGCTTAACTAAGCGGGAGTTGTACAATGAGCAGTTCTTC. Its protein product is CASSLTKRELYNEQFF.

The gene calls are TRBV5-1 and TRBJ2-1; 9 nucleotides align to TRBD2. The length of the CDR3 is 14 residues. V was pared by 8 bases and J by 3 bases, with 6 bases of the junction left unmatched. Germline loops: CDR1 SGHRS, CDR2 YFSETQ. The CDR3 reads CASLAGDLYNEQFF. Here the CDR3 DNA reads TGCGCCAGTTTAGCGGGAGATCTCTACAATGAGCAGTTCTTC. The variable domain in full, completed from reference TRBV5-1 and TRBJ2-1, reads KAGVTQTPRYLIKTRGQQVTLSCSPISGHRSVSWYQQTPGQGLQFLFEYFSETQRNKGNFPGRFSGRQFSNSRSEMNVSTLELGDSALYLCASLAGDLYNEQFFGPGTRLTVL.

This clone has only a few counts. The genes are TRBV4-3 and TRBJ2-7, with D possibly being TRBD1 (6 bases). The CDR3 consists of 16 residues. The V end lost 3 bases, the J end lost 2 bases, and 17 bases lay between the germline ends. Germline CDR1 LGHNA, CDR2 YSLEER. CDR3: CASSHPAGDKPYEQYF. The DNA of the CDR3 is TGCGCCAGCAGCCATCCCGCCGGGGACAAACCCTACGAGCAGTACTTC.

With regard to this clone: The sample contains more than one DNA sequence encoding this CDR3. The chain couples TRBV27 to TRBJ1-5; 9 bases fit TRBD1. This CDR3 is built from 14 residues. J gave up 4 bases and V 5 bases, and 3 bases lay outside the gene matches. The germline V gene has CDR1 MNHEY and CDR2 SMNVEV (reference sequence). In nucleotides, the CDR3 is TGTGCCAGCAGTCCAGGGACAGGGAATCAGCCCCAGCATTTT. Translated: CASSPGTGNQPQHF.

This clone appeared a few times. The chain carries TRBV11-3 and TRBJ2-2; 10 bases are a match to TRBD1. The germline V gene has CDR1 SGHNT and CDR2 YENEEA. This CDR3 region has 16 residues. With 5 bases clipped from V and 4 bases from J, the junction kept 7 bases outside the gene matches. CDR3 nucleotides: TGTGCCAGCAGCCGCCGGGACAGGGGATTCACCGGGGAGCTGTTTTTT. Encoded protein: CASSRRDRGFTGELFF. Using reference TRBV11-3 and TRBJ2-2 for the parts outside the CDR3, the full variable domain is EAGVVQSPRYKIIEKKQPVAFWCNPISGHNTLYWYLQNLGQGPELLIRYENEEAVDDSQLPKDRFSAERLKGVDSTLKIQPAELGDSAVYLCASSRRDRGFTGELFFGEGSRLTVL.

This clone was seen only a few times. In DNA form, the CDR3 reads TGTGCCAGCAGCGTATGGGGGGGGACCGGGGAGCTGTTTTTT. It codes for CASSVWGGTGELFF. The chain is built from TRBV9 and TRBJ2-2, with 7 bases identical to TRBD2. V gave up 1 base and J gave up 5 bases; unmatched junction bases: 2. The germline CDR1 and CDR2 sequences are SGDLS and YYNGEE. This CDR3 contains 14 residues.

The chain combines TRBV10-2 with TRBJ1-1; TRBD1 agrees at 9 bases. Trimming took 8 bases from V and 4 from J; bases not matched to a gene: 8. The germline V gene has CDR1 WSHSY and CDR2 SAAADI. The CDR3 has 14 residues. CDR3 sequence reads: CASFRTGASTEAFF. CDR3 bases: TGCGCCAGCTTCCGGACAGGGGCATCCACTGAAGCTTTCTTT.

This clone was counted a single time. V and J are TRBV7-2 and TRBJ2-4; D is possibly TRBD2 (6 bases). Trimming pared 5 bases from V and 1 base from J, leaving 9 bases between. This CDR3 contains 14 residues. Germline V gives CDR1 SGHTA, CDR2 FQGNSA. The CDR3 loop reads CASSLSGAKNIQYF. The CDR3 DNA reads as TGTGCCAGCAGCCTCAGCGGGGCCAAAAACATTCAGTACTTC. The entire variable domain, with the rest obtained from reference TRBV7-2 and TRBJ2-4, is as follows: GAGVSQSPSNKVTEKGKDVELRCDPISGHTALYWYRQSLGQGLEFLIYFQGNSAPDKSGLPSDRFSAERTGGSVSTLTIQRTQQEDSAVYLCASSLSGAKNIQYFGAGTRLSVL.

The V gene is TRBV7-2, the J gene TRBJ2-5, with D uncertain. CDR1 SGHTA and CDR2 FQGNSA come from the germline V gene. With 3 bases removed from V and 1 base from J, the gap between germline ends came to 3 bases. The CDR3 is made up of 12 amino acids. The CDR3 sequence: CASSFFQETQYF. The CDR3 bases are TGTGCCAGCAGCTTCTTCCAAGAGACCCAGTACTTC.

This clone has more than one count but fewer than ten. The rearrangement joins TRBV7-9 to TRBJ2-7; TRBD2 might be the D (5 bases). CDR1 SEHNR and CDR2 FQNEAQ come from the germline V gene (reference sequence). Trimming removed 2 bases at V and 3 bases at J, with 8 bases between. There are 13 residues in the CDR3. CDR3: CASSLRGVYEQYF. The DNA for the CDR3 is TGTGCCAGCAGCTTACGGGGTGTCTACGAGCAGTACTTC.

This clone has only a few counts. The CDR3 DNA follows: TGTGCCAGCAGCTCTGGGACAGGGGTCCACGAGCAGTACTTC. Translation gives CASSSGTGVHEQYF. The chain employs TRBV5-6 and TRBJ2-5; 10 nucleotides match TRBD1. TRBJ2-7 matches the DNA end more closely, so the J call is doubtful. CDR3 length: 14 residues. The germline V gene has CDR1 SGHDT and CDR2 YYEEEE.

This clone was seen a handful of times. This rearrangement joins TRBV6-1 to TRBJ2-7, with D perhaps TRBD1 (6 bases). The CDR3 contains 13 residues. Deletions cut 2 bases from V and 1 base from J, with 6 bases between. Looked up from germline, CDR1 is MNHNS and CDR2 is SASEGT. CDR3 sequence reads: CASSETGSYEQYF. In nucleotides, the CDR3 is TGTGCCAGCAGTGAAACAGGGTCCTACGAGCAGTACTTC.

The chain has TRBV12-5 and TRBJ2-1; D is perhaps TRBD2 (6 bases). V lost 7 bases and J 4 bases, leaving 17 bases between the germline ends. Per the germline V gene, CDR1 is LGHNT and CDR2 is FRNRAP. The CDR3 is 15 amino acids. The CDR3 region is CASADGGTEYNEQFF. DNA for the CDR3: TGTGCTAGTGCCGACGGGGGAACAGAGTACAATGAGCAGTTCTTC.

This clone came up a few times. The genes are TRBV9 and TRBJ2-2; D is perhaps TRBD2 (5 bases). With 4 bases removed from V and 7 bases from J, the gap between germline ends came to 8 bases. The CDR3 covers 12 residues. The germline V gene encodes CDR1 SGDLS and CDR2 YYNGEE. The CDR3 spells CASSSGVGELFF. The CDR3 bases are TGTGCCAGCAGCTCCGGGGTCGGGGAGCTGTTTTTT.

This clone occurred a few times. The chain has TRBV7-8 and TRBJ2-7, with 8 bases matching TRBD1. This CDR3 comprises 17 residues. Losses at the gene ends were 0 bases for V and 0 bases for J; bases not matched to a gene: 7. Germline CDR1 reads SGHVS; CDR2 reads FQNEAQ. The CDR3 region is CASSLALGTGSSYEQYF. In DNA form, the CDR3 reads TGTGCCAGCAGCTTAGCGCTCGGGACAGGTAGCTCCTACGAGCAGTACTTC.

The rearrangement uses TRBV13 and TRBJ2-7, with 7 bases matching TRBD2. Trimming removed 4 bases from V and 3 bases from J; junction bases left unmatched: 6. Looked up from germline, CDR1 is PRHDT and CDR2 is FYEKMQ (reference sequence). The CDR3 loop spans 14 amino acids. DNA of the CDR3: TGTGCCAGCAGCTCGTCAGCGGGGCACTACGAGCAGTACTTC. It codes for CASSSSAGHYEQYF.

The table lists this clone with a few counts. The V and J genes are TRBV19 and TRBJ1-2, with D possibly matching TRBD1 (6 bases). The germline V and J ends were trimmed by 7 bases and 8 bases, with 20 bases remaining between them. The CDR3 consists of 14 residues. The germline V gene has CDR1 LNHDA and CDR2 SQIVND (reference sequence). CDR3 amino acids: CASTYRDHIQGYTF. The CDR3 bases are TGTGCCAGTACTTACAGGGATCATATTCAGGGCTACACCTTC. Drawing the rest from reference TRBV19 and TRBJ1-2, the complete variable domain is DGGITQSPKYLFRKEGQNVTLSCEQNLNHDAMYWYRQDPGQGLRLIYYSQIVNDFQKGDIAEGYSVSREKKESFPLTVTSAQKNPTAFYLCASTYRDHIQGYTFGSGTRLTVV.